A single sample gave rise to the 5 T cell receptor beta chains below, sequenced in a study of cytomegalovirus exposure and HLA in healthy donors. Researchers ran the PCR with 60 Vbeta and 13 Jbeta primers. Method: immunoSEQ multiplex PCR; TCRdb's copy keeps in-frame clones and lacks some. The data show roughly 130,000 clones, with roughly 76% seen just once and 1% to 1.5% held by the top ten. The sequenced sample consisted of PBMCs. The receptors stem from a woman in her thirties or forties in good health and CMV-seronegative.

The chain carries TRBV25-1 and TRBJ2-2; perhaps TRBD2 as D (5 bases). Germline loops: CDR1 MGHDK, CDR2 SYGVNS. The CDR3 spans 15 residues. Trimming took off 3 bases at V and 6 bases at J, with 14 bases between the two ends. CDR3 bases: TGTGCCAGCAGTGATGAGCGGAGAGCCGCCGGGGAGCTGTTTTTT. This translates into CASSDERRAAGELFF.

This clone was found once. This rearrangement joins TRBV11-2 to TRBJ1-1, with D unresolved. The CDR3 has 16 residues. Looked up from germline, CDR1 is SGHAT and CDR2 is FQNNGV. V was trimmed by 0 bases and J by 0 bases, leaving 11 bases between them. For the CDR3, the DNA is TGTGCCAGCAGCTTAGAACGCTCACACATGAACACTGAAGCTTTCTTT. Residues: CASSLERSHMNTEAFF.

V is TRBV29-1 and J is TRBJ1-2; 9 nucleotides agree with TRBD1. The germline V gene encodes CDR1 SQVTM and CDR2 ANQGSEA. There are 13 residues in the CDR3. J lost 8 bases, V lost 4 bases, and 8 bases had no gene match. CDR3 nucleotides: TGCAGCGTTGTTGGGACAGGGCGGGGAGGCTACACCTTC. This sequence encodes CSVVGTGRGGYTF.

The V call is TRBV13, the J call TRBJ2-3; D is unresolved. Germline CDR1 is PRHDT and CDR2 is FYEKMQ (reference sequence). The CDR3 loop spans 14 amino acids. Trimming took 0 bases from V and 3 from J, leaving 7 bases between them. This chain's CDR3 is CASSLGRSTDTQYF. In nucleotides, the CDR3 is TGTGCCAGCAGCTTAGGGAGATCGACAGATACGCAGTATTTT.

The chain has TRBV5-1 and TRBJ2-7; 11 positions agree with TRBD2. The germline V gene has CDR1 SGHRS and CDR2 YFSETQ. V lost 4 bases and J lost 2; bases outside the gene matches: 5. The CDR3 extends over 15 amino acids. The CDR3 loop is CASSKTSGDTYEQYF. CDR3 DNA sequence: TGCGCCAGCAGCAAGACTAGCGGGGACACCTACGAGCAGTACTTC.